This record concerns one T cell receptor beta chain sequence. What it recognizes is unknown. Assay used: immunoSEQ multiplex PCR; TCRdb lists only in-frame clones, some missing. The table shows about 1 million clones, with about 74% occurring only once. This CDR3 is built from 14 residues. CDR1 and CDR2 (germline): SGHAT, FQNNGV. V was pared by 3 bases and J by 9 bases, with 17 bases between. This specimen comes from a study of shared clonotypes between healthy human individuals. Findings of the study overall: A reduction in generation probabilities was seen for non-shared clonotypes relative to those shared by all four donors. With four donors compared, 4.5% to 6.5% of naive CD4 clonotypes were shared.

What was sequenced was memory CD4+ T cells sorted from blood. The subset was: CD45RA-negative fraction. The receptor comes from a man aged 18 to 30 in good health. The chain carries TRBV11-2 and TRBJ2-5; perhaps TRBD1 as D (5 bases). The DNA for the CDR3 is TGTGCCAGCAGCTTGAGTGGGGCCCTTGATGCCCAGTACTTC. Translated, it gives CASSLSGALDAQYF.